This TCR beta chain was found in a study of OX40 agonist ivuxolimab in advanced cancers. The protocol was immunoSEQ multiplex PCR, while the TCRdb copy is restricted to in-frame clones and leaves out a portion. The sample lists more than 80,000 clones; about 92% were seen once. Trimming shortened V by 5 bases and J by 15 bases, and 17 bases separated the two germline ends. Germline-derived CDR1 and CDR2 are SNHLY and FYNNEI. The CDR3 has 12 amino acids. The sample holds one count of this clone. The sequence was obtained from an adult with an advanced solid tumor such as melanoma, head and neck, liver or kidney cancer. The chain joins TRBV2 to TRBJ2-1; tentatively, D is TRBD2 (6 bases). The starting material was CD4+ or CD8+ T cells sorted from blood, obtained in a trial of the OX40 agonist ivuxolimab. The CDR3 is CASSYTSSWRFF. The CDR3 region has the DNA TGTGCCAGCAGTTATACTAGCTCCTGGCGGTTCTTC.